This T cell receptor (beta chain) was sequenced for a study of T cells in Graves' hyperthyroidism and ophthalmopathy. TCR beta CDR3 sequences were amplified from RNA transcripts. A first-round RT-PCR of the TCR CDR3 used the HTBI primer set. TCRdb reprocessed the multiplex PCR reads with MiXCR, giving one entry per CDR3 protein. The data contain 600,000 or so distinct CDR3 sequences, 13% to 15% of them seen just once; the ten biggest clones take up under 15%. This clonotype showed up many times. The length of the CDR3 is 15 residues. The V end lost 2 bases, the J end lost 3 bases, and 12 bases lay between the germline ends. CDR1 SGHKS and CDR2 YYEKEE come from the germline V gene (reference sequence).

The genes are TRBV5-5 and TRBJ1-5; TRBD1 is a possible D gene (6 bases). This clonotype originated in a woman in her fifties or sixties with Graves' ophthalmopathy. The sample comprised blood. Here the CDR3 reads CASSFLDSTNQPQHF. The CDR3 DNA is TGTGCCAGCAGCTTTCTGGACAGTACCAATCAGCCCCAGCATTTT.